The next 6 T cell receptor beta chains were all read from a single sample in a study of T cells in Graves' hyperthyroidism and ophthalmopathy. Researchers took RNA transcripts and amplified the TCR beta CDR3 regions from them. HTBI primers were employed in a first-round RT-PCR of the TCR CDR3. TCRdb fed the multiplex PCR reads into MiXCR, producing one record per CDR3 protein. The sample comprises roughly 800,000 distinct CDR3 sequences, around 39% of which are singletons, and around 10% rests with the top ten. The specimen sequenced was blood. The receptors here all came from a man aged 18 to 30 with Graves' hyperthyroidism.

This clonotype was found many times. CDR3 coding DNA: TGTGCCAGCAGTGAGACAGGCAATCAGCCCCAGCATTTT. It translates to CASSETGNQPQHF. This chain connects TRBV2 to TRBJ1-5; D may be TRBD1 (5 bases). The V gene lost 3 bases and the J gene lost 2 bases, with 5 bases spanning the gap. The CDR3 runs to 13 residues. From germline, CDR1 is SNHLY and CDR2 FYNNEI.

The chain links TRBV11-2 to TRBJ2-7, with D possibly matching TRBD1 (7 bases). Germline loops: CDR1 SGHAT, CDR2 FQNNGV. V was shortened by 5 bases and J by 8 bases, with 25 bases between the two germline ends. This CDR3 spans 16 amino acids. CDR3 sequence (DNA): TGTGCCAGCAGCCCCCGCGGGGCAGGGGGGAAGGCGCAGCAGTACTTC. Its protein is CASSPRGAGGKAQQYF.

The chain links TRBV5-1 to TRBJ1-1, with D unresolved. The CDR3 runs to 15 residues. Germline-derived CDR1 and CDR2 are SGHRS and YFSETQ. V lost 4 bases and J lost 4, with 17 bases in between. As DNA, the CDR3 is TGCGCCAGCAGCCCCCCCCTCCCATCGGGCACTGAAGCTTTCTTT. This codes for CASSPPLPSGTEAFF.

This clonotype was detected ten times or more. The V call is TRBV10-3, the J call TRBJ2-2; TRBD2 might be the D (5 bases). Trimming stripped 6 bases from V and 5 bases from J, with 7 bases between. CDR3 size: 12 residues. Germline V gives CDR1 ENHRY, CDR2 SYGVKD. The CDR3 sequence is CAISGDTGELFF. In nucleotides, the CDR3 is TGTGCCATCAGCGGGGATACCGGGGAGCTGTTTTTT.

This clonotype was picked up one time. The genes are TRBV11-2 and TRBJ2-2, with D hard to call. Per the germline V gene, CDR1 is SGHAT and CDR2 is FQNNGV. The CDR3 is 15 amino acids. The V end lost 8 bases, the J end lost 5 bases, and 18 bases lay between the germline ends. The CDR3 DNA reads TGTGCCAGCGGACCTTACAAGCCTGCGACCGGGGAGCTGTTTTTT. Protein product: CASGPYKPATGELFF.

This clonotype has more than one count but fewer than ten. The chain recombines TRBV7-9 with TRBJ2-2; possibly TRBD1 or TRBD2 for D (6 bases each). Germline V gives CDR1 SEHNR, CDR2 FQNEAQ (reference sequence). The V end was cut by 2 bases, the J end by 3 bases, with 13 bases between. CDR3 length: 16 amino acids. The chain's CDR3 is CASSLRSGGDTGELFF. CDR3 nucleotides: TGTGCCAGCAGCTTACGTTCCGGGGGCGACACCGGGGAGCTGTTTTTT.